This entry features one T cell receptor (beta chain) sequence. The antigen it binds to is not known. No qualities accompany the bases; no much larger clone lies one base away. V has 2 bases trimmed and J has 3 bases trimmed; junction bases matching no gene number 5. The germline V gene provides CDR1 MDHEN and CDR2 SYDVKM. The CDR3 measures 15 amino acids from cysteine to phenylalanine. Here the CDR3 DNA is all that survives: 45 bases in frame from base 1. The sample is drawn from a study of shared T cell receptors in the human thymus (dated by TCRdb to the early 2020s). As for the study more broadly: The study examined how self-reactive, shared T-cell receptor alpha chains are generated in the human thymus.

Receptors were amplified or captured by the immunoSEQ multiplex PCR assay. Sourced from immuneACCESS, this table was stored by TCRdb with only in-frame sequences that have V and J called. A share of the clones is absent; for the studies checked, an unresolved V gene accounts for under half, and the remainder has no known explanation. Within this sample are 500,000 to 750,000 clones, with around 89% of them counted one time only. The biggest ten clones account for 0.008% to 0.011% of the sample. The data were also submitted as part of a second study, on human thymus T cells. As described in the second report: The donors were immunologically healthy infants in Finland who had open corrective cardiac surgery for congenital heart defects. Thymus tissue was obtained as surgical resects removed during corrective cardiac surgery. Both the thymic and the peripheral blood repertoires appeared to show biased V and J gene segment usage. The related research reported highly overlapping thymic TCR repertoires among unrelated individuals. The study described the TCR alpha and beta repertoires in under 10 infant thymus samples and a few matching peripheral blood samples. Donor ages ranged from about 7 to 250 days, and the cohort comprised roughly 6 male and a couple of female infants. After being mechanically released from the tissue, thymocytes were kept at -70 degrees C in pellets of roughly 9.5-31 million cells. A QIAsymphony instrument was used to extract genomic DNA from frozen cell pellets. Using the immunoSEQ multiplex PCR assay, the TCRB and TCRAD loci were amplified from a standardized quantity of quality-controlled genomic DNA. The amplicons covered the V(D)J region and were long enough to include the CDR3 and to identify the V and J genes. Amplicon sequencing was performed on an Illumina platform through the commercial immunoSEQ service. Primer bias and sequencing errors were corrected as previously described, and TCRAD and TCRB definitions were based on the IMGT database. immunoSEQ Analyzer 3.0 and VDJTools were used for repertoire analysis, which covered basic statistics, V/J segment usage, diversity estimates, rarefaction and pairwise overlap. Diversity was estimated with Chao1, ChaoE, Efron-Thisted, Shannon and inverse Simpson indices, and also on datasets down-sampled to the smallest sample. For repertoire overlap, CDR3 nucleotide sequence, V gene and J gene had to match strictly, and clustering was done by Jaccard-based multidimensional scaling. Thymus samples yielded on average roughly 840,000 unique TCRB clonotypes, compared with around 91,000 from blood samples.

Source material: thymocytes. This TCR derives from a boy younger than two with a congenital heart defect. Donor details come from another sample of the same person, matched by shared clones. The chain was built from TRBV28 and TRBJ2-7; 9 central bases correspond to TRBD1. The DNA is TGTGCCAGCAGTTTAAGACAGGGGGGAGGCTACGAGCAGTACTTC. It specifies CASSLRQGGGYEQYF.